Below, one T cell receptor beta chain is given with its context. What it binds is not known. The data stem from a study of T-cell memory formation after mild COVID-19. Study information: TCR clusters largely stayed donor specific. Study-level results: Contracting clones from day 15 to 85 showed balanced CD4/CD8; later expanders favored CD4+. Several responding clones turned up in pre-infection memory, indicating that cross-reactive memory may have taken part.

CDR3 length equals 14 residues. Looked up from germline, CDR1 is SGHRS and CDR2 is YFSETQ. Trimming took 0 bases from V and 5 from J, leaving 11 bases between them. After 5'RACE with constant-segment primers, TCR alpha and TCR beta cDNA libraries carrying sample barcodes and UMIs were obtained. TCRdb independently ran MiXCR on the 5' RACE reads; one entry per CDR3 protein. The sample holds approximately 65,000 distinct CDR3 sequences, about 9.4% seen once. Sequenced: PBMCs or a T cell subset sorted from them (not recorded which). This receptor was obtained from a young man who had mild COVID-19 (a few samples of this study predate the infection). Cell type and time point are not known. The chain couples TRBV5-1 to TRBJ1-1; TRBD1 might be the D (5 bases). As DNA, the CDR3 is TGCGCCAGCAGCTTGGCCGGGGGGGTGACTGAAGCTTTCTTT. Translated: CASSLAGGVTEAFF.